These 8 T cell receptor beta chains were sequenced from one sample in a study of blood T cell repertoires in COVID-19 (dated by TCRdb to the early 2020s). The library was made by the immunoSEQ multiplex PCR assay. TCRdb provides this immuneACCESS table in a form limited to in-frame rearrangements. Some clones are lacking; in checked studies, under half of them reflect an unresolved V gene, and why the rest are absent is not known. For this sample there are about 230,000 clones; about nine tenths appear just once. Around 2.9% of the sample lies in the top ten. Sequenced input: peripheral blood. Source of these receptors: a woman aged 60-70 years with acute or convalescent COVID-19.

This chain connects TRBV6-5 to TRBJ1-4; D is ambiguous. This CDR3 comprises 15 residues. CDR1 and CDR2 (germline): MNHEY, SVGAGI. V lost 5 bases and J lost 2, with 12 bases in between. CDR3 residues: CASSPSVVTNEKLFF. The CDR3 DNA reads TGTGCCAGCAGTCCCTCCGTTGTCACTAATGAAAAACTGTTTTTT.

The genes are TRBV19 and TRBJ2-7; 9 bases map to TRBD1. Germline assignment: CDR1 LNHDA and CDR2 SQIVND (reference sequence). V shed 8 bases, J shed 4 bases, and the junction held 6 bases outside the gene matches. The CDR3 covers 13 residues. For the CDR3, the DNA is TGTGCCAGTGAGCCGGGACAGGGATACGAGCAGTACTTC. Its translation: CASEPGQGYEQYF.

CDR3 DNA: TGTGCCAGCAGCTCTCACGGCGGTGGTTCCTACAATGAGCAGTTCTTC. Protein: CASSSHGGGSYNEQFF. This chain links TRBV6-2 or TRBV6-3 with TRBJ2-1; D not resolved. The CDR3 is 16 amino acids. V was trimmed by 6 bases and J by 1 base, leaving 16 bases between them. Germline V lookup: CDR1 MNHEY, CDR2 SVGEGT.

This chain links TRBV19 with TRBJ1-5; possibly TRBD1 for D (6 bases). V was shortened by 4 bases and J by 1 base, with 11 bases between the two germline ends. Germline CDR1 and CDR2: LNHDA and SQIVND (reference sequence). The CDR3 contains 15 residues. CDR3 protein: CASSTRQASNQPQHF. The CDR3 DNA sequence: TGTGCCAGTAGTACCCGACAGGCCAGCAATCAGCCCCAGCATTTT.

J is TRBJ1-3 and V is TRBV6-5, with 8 positions matching TRBD1. Germline CDR1 is MNHEY and CDR2 is SVGAGI. The V gene end was trimmed by 4 bases and the J gene end by 0 bases; junction bases not matched to a gene: 2. CDR3 length: 15 amino acids. As DNA, the CDR3 is TGTGCCAGCAGTTCAGACAGGGGCTCTGGAAACACCATATATTTT. Translated: CASSSDRGSGNTIYF.

The chain's CDR3 is CASSLVRVPNVPQHF. The CDR3 region has the DNA TGTGCCAGCAGCTTAGTCCGGGTCCCCAACGTGCCCCAGCATTTT. The chain is built from TRBV7-8 and TRBJ1-5, with D unclear. Deletions cut 1 base from V and 9 bases from J, with 16 bases between. Germline V gene lookup returns CDR1 SGHVS and CDR2 FQNEAQ. The CDR3 extends over 15 amino acids.

The genes are TRBV4-1 and TRBJ2-3, with 8 bases fitting TRBD2. Germline V gene lookup returns CDR1 MGHRA and CDR2 YSYEKL. CDR3 length equals 16 residues. The V segment lost 3 bases and the J segment 0 bases; nucleotides outside the gene matches: 5. Here the CDR3 reads CASSQNSGASTDTQYF. In nucleotides, the CDR3 is TGCGCCAGCAGCCAGAATAGCGGGGCCAGCACAGATACGCAGTATTTT.

The chain has TRBV7-9 and TRBJ2-4; D might be TRBD1 (5 bases). Trimming removed 1 base from V and 7 bases from J, with 11 bases in between. Looked up from germline, CDR1 is SEHNR and CDR2 is FQNEAQ (reference sequence). The CDR3 contains 14 residues. CDR3 loop: CASSLEGAVNIQYF. The CDR3 DNA reads TGTGCCAGCAGCTTAGAAGGGGCTGTGAACATTCAGTACTTC.